This T cell receptor (beta chain) originates from a study of blood T cell repertoires in COVID-19 (dated by TCRdb to 2018 to 2020). In terms of the full investigation: Samples from collaborators originated in the United States, Italy and Spain and spanned both the acute and convalescent phases of COVID-19. The prospective study material was composed of cDNA or gDNA derived from T cells, B-cell-depleted T cells, or PBMCs. The dataset comprised deeply sampled blood TCRbeta repertoires from subjects exposed to, actively infected with, or recovered from COVID-19. The repertoires were made available in a free public database intended to serve as a resource for research on the immune response to SARS-CoV-2. The samples were drawn from two sources: the first 160 participants of the ongoing ImmuneRACE study, and over 1,000 subjects contributed by 6 global collaborators. A de-identified subject ID, COVID-19 status, age in years and sex were almost always included in the sample metadata. Where available, HLA class I and class II types were taken from metadata supplied by the sample provider and were not determined by assay-based typing.

TCRbeta CDR3 regions were amplified from genomic DNA using the immunoSEQ Assay, a bias-controlled multiplex PCR. In the original analysis: Nucleated cell counts per sample were estimated from amplification of reference gene primers within the assay. Sequence reads were collapsed and filtered to measure the absolute abundance of every unique TCRbeta CDR3 rearrangement. For each sample, productive Simpson clonality was calculated as the square root of Simpson's diversity index over productive rearrangements. The table was pulled from immuneACCESS by TCRdb, which kept in-frame rearrangements only. Such tables lose some clones; where checked, under half of the loss comes from unresolved V genes, and the rest has no known cause. Clone size and V and J calls were adopted from that table, with D and trimming inferred from the DNA. This sample has roughly 200,000 clones in its table, and 70% to 90% of those were observed once. Clones ranked in the top ten supply approximately 11% of the sample.

A word on this clone: Its antigen is still unknown. It has no much larger one-base neighbor in the sample; base qualities were not kept.

Summary of the overall study and its limitations: The amount of clinical and demographic metadata varied by source and participant and was provided uncurated.

Whole blood was collected in K2EDTA tubes by collaborating institutions according to the institutions' own protocols. Collaborator samples were shipped for TCRbeta analysis as frozen whole blood, isolated PBMCs, or DNA extracted from either sample type. The receptor comes from a human donor with active or convalescent COVID-19. The donor label of this sample is uncertain. Material: peripheral blood.

Read as DNA, the sequence is TGTGCCAGCAGCTTTTCAGTGAACACTGAAGCTTTCTTT. Its translation is CASSFSVNTEAFF. Recombination connected TRBV7-3 to TRBJ1-1; the D gene lacks a confident call. The CDR3 covers 13 residues, taking in both the cysteine and the phenylalanine. The entry retains the CDR3 DNA only, 39 bases that are in frame from base 1. The germline V gene yields SGHTA for CDR1 and FQGTGA for CDR2. V loses 3 bases, J loses 0 bases, and the germline ends lie 5 bases apart.